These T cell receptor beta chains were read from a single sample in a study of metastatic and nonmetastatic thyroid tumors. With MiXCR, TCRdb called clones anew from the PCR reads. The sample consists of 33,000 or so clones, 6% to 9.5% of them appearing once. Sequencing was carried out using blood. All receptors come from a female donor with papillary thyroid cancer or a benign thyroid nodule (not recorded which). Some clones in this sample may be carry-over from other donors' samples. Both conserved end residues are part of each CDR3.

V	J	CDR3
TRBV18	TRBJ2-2	CASSPGGYNTGELFF
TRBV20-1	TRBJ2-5	CSAAKTSKGTETQYF
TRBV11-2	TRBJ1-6	CASSLVGGVGSSPLHF
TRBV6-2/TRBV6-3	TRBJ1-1	CASSEGPRDREAFF
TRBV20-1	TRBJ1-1	CSASGQGWATEAFF
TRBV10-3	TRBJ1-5	CASHGSNQPQHF
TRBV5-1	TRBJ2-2	CASGSTTTGELFF
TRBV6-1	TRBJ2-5	CASNMTNQETQYF
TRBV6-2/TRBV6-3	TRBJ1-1	CASSYSPLGRNTEAFF
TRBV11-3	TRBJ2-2	CASSLPGLAGGRGTGELFF
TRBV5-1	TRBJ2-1	CASRLSGDRRYEQFF
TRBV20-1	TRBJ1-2	CSASADPSGSGYTF
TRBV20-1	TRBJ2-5	CSAPRLGEETQYF
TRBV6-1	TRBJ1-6	CAGSNQEGRRPLQF
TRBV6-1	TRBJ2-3	CASSPATVTGASTDTQYF
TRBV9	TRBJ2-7	CASSAGQGSQYEQYF
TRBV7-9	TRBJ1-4	CASSSRPGTGLEKLFF
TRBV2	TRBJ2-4	CASTRGLAAYQYF
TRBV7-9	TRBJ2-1	CASSLVQGVNEQFF
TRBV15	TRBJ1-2	CATSRSQGSVGYTF
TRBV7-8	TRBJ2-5	CASSSAEGAPSGRPQETQYF
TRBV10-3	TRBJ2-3	CAIQEGGPSDTQYF
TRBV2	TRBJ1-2	CASSERGGSYYGYTF
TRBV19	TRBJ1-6	CASTIPGRNNSPLHF
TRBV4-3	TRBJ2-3	CASSLRGLTVDTQYF
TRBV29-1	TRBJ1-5	CSVAQSGGLGQPQHF
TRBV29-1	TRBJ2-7	CSVETGQGALGEQYF
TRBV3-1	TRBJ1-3	CASSPTSSGNTIYF
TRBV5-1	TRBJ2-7	CASSLASGGYEQYF
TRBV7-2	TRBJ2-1	CASSVGTVRNEQFF
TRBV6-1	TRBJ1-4	CASRWGSGEKLFF
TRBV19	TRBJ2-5	CASTGTSGLQETQYF
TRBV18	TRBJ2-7	CASSPAPGQLIEQCF
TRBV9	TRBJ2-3	CASSARGDTQYF
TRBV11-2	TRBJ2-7	CASSFGTGGDPYEQYF
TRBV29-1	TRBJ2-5	CSVEAPGEETQYF
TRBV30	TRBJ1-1	CAGTARAIQDTEAFF
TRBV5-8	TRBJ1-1	CASSFVTGRAEAFF
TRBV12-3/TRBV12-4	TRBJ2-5	CASTVTSGEETQYF
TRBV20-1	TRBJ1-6	CSARVQDSYNSPLHF
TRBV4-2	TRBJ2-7	CASSPVGAYEQYF
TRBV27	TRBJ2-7	CASSPGIHEQYF
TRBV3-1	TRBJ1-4	CASSPAGWGRLNEKLFF
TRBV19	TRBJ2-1	CASTYRDRGQWEQFF
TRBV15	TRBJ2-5	CATSREGTSGYAGETQYF
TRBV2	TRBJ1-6	CASRKTGSYNSPLHF